This TCR beta chain was observed in a study of blood T cell repertoires in COVID-19. Study at large: The study drew acute and convalescent COVID-19 samples from the United States, Italy and Spain. In each case, the material was cDNA or gDNA derived from T cells, B-cell-depleted T cells, or PBMCs.

Germline values: CDR1 SGHRS, CDR2 YFSETQ. The CDR3 consists of 16 residues. With V trimmed by 4 bases and J by 1 base, 6 bases remained unmatched. Per the authors' pipeline: For nucleated cells, counts were estimated from reference gene primer amplification. TCRdb keeps only in-frame clones here, not all; method: immunoSEQ multiplex PCR. The DNA was the basis for D and trimming; V, J and clone size are from that table. Of under 200,000 clones in the sample, over 80% are singletons; the top ten hold roughly 2.9%. The source material was peripheral blood. This chain uses TRBV5-1 with TRBJ2-2; 8 bases are shared with TRBD1. The sequence was collected from a woman aged 60-70 years with acute or convalescent COVID-19. The CDR3 sequence: CASSRTGTGNTGELFF. For the CDR3, the DNA is TGCGCCAGCAGCCGCACCGGGACAGGGAACACCGGGGAGCTGTTTTTT.